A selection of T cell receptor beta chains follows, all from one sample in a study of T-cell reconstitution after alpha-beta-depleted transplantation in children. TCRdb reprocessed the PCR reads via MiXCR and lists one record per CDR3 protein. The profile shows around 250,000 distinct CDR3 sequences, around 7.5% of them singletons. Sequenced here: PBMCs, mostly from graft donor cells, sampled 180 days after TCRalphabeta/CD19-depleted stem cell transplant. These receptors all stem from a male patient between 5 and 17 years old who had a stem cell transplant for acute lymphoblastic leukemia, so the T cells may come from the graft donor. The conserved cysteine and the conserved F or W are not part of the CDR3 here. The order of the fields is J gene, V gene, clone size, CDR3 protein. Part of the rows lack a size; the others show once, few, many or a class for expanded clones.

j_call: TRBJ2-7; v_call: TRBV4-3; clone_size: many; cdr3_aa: ASSQGAAGETYEQY
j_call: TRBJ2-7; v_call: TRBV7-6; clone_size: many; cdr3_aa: ASSWGQVNHYEQY
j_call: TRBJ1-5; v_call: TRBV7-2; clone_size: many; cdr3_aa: ASSSDGRNQPQH
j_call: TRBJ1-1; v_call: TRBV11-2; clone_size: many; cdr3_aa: ASSPTHRGPAF
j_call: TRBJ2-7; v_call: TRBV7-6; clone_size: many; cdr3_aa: ASSPPNAGLKYEQY
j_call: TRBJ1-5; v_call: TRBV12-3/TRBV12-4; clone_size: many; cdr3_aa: ASSSRTGLDQPQH
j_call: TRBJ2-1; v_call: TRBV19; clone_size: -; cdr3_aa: ASSRDPASYNEQF
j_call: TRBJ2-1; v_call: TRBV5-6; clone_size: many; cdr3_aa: ASSLRRSYNEQF
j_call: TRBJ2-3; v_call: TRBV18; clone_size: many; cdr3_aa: ASSPKTGTSSTDTQY
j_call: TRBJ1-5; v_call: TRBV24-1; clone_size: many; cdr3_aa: ATSDSQGMGDQPQH
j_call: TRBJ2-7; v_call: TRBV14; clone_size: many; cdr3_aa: ASSPGLAEQY
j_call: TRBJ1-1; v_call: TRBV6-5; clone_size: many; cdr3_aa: ASSYSTGNPEAF
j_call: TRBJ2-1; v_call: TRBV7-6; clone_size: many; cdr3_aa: ASSSPGQYYNEQF
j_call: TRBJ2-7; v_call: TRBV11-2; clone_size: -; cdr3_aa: ASSLRGTGGIYEQY
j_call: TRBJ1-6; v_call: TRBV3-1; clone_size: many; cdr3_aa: ASSPTARTPLH
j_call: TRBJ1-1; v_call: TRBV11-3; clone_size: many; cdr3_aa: ASSLVGRTGFMNTEAF
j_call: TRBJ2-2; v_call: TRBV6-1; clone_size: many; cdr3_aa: ASTVEGGSTGELF
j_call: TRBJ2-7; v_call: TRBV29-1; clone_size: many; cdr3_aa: SVAATADYEQY
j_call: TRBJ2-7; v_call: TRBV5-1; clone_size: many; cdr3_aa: ASSGGHTGGPHEQY
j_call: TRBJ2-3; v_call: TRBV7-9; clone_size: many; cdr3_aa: ASSFTGNTDTQY
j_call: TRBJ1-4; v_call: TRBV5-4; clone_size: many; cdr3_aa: ASSLGYEEKLF
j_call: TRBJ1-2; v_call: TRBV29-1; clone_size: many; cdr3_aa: SATQAGGYNYGYT
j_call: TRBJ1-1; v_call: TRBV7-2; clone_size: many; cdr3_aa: ASSATAGAFFDAEAF
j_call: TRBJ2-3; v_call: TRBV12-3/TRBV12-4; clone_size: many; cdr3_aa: ASTSSGGMADTQY
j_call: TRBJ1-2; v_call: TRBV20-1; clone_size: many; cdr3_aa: SASSPKNYGYT
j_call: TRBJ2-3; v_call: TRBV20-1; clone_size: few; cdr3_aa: SARARLAGVGRDTQY